One sample yielded the 16 T cell receptor beta chains listed below, sequenced in a study of spatial heterogeneity in lung cancer. In TCRdb, the 5' RACE reads were re-called with MiXCR into one record per CDR3 protein. This table holds 4,000 to 5,500 distinct CDR3 sequences, around 18% found once. The time point: sample taken at primary tumor resection. Whole RNA was taken from tumor, nontumor lung or frozen PBMC; it was then sequenced unsorted. The sequencing here drew on normal lung tissue next to the tumor, taken at surgery. These receptor sequences come from a male donor with early-stage non-small cell lung cancer.

By proportion, this clonotype is medium-sized. The chain carries TRBV4-2 and TRBJ2-3; no clear D gene. CDR3 size: 14 residues. CDR1 is LGHNA and CDR2 is YNFKEQ in the germline V gene. V was cut by 0 bases and J by 0 bases, with 4 bases left in between. CDR3 nucleotides: TGTGCCAGCAGCCAAGATTTCAGCACAGATACGCAGTATTTT. Its protein product is CASSQDFSTDTQYF.

The rearrangement joins TRBV7-9 to TRBJ2-6; no reliable D call. V was clipped by 5 bases and J by 0 bases, with 5 bases between them. The CDR3 consists of 14 residues. CDR1 is SEHNR and CDR2 is FQNEAQ in the germline V gene (reference sequence). The CDR3 sequence: CASSQSSGANVLTF. CDR3 nucleotide sequence: TGTGCCAGCAGCCAAAGCTCTGGGGCCAACGTCCTGACTTTC.

This clonotype counts as medium-sized (0.01 to 0.1%). The chain carries TRBV6-2 or TRBV6-3 and TRBJ2-3; D gene unclear. Germline CDR1 reads MNHEY; CDR2 reads SVGEGT. The CDR3 covers 18 residues. V was shortened by 0 bases and J by 2 bases, with 18 bases between the two germline ends. The CDR3 loop reads CASSYSRNRVRHTDTQYF. The CDR3 coding sequence is TGTGCCAGCAGTTACTCGAGGAACCGGGTGAGACACACAGATACGCAGTATTTT.

This clonotype has only a few counts. The genes are TRBV7-2 and TRBJ2-5; 15 bases map to TRBD2. The germline V gene encodes CDR1 SGHTA and CDR2 FQGNSA. This CDR3 is 17 amino acids long. V was clipped by 1 base and J by 2 bases; unmatched bases: 2. CDR3 DNA: TGTGCCAGCAGCTTAGGGGGACTAGCGGGAGGACAAGAGACCCAGTACTTC. Amino acids: CASSLGGLAGGQETQYF.

This clonotype was seen only a few times. V is TRBV20-1 and J is TRBJ2-6, with D maybe TRBD2 (5 bases). The V and J ends lost 6 bases and 1 base respectively, with 7 bases between them. Germline V lookup: CDR1 DFQATT, CDR2 SNEGSKA (reference sequence). The length of the CDR3 is 13 residues. CDR3 residues: CSAGVSGANVLTF. The CDR3 bases are TGCAGTGCCGGGGTTTCTGGGGCCAACGTCCTGACTTTC.

By share of the sample, this clonotype is medium-sized. The J gene is TRBJ2-1, the V gene TRBV29-1, with TRBD2 matching 7 bases. The CDR3 is made up of 13 amino acids. Germline V gene data show CDR1 as SQVTM and CDR2 as ANQGSEA. V lost 3 bases to trimming and J lost 5 bases; unmatched junction nucleotides: 4. CDR3 region: CSVDASGNNEQFF. In nucleotides, the CDR3 is TGCAGCGTTGATGCTAGCGGAAACAATGAGCAGTTCTTC.

By frequency in the sample, this clonotype is medium-sized (0.01 to 0.1%). CDR3 nucleotides: TGTGCCAGCAGCTTAGTGGCTGGCAGGGACGAGACCCAGTACTTC. This codes for CASSLVAGRDETQYF. The chain employs TRBV7-2 and TRBJ2-5, with D perhaps being TRBD1 or TRBD2 (5 bases each). Germline V gene lookup returns CDR1 SGHTA and CDR2 FQGNSA. Trimming took off 1 base at V and 5 bases at J, with 14 bases between the two ends. The CDR3 loop spans 15 amino acids.

This clonotype was detected only a few times. The rearrangement links TRBV5-1 to TRBJ2-3; TRBD2 matches at 8 bases. This CDR3 region has 13 residues. CDR1 is SGHRS, CDR2 YFSETQ, per germline. V shed 6 bases and J 6 bases; nucleotides not matched to a gene: 6. In nucleotides, the CDR3 is TGCGCCAGCAAGCGGGAGATATCGGATACGCAGTATTTT. Protein product: CASKREISDTQYF.

In its sample, this clonotype is medium-sized. V usage is TRBV5-8 and J usage is TRBJ2-2; 7 bases agree with TRBD1. The CDR3 runs 15 residues. CDR1 is SGHTS and CDR2 is YDEGEE in the germline V gene. Trimming cost V 1 base and J 3 bases; bases outside gene matches: 3. CDR3 region: CASSLRGGDTGELFF. CDR3 bases: TGTGCCAGCAGCTTGAGAGGGGGCGACACCGGGGAGCTGTTTTTT.

The chain has TRBV6-1 and TRBJ2-1, with TRBD2 identical over 15 bases. The V gene end was trimmed by 1 base and the J gene end by 10 bases; junction bases not matched to a gene: 5. This CDR3 is 16 amino acids long. Germline CDR1 and CDR2: MNHNS and SASEGT. The CDR3 sequence: CASSEVGLAGGPEQFF. CDR3 nucleotide sequence: TGTGCCAGCAGTGAAGTAGGACTAGCGGGAGGGCCGGAGCAGTTCTTC.

This clonotype is labeled as medium-sized. The CDR3 nucleotides read TGTGCCAGCTCACCTACTGGACAGTACGAGCAGTACTTC. It translates to CASSPTGQYEQYF. J is TRBJ2-7 and V is TRBV18, with a tentative D call TRBD1 (6 bases). Germline V gene data show CDR1 as KGHSH and CDR2 as LQKENI. This CDR3 region has 13 residues. Trimming cost V 3 bases and J 4 bases, with 10 bases left between them.

Worth noting for this clonotype: One base away lies a much larger clone, so this may be a sequencing read error. This rearrangement joins TRBV19 to TRBJ2-5; tentatively, D is TRBD2 (6 bases). Germline V gene lookup returns CDR1 LNHDA and CDR2 SQIVND (reference sequence). The CDR3 has 15 residues. The CDR3 DNA reads TGTGCCGGTAGTAGCTCCACCGGGAGACAAGAGACCCAGTACTTC. As protein: CAGSSSTGRQETQYF. The full variable domain, with the rest looked up from reference TRBV19 and TRBJ2-5, is DGGITQSPKYLFRKEGQNVTLSCEQNLNHDAMYWYRQDPGQGLRLIYYSQIVNDFQKGDIAEGYSVSREKKESFPLTVTSAQKNPTAFYLCAGSSSTGRQETQYFGPGTRLLVL.

This clonotype is medium-sized. The chain has TRBV20-1 and TRBJ2-4; TRBD1 matches 7 bases. The V gene's germline CDR1 is DFQATT and CDR2 SNEGSKA (reference sequence). Unmatched junction bases numbered 4, after V lost 3 bases and J lost 11 bases. This CDR3 comprises 11 residues. CDR3 bases: TGCAGTGCTAGGGGACAGCAGGTTCAGTACTTC. Its translation: CSARGQQVQYF.

This clonotype is termed medium-sized (0.01 to 0.1%). This rearrangement joins TRBV6-1 to TRBJ2-7; D tentatively reads TRBD1 or TRBD2 (5 bases each). The CDR3 extends over 14 amino acids. The V end lost 4 bases, the J end lost 6 bases, and 16 bases lay between the germline ends. CDR1 is MNHNS and CDR2 is SASEGT in the germline V gene. CDR3 sequence: CASSATGTRPEQYV. As DNA, the CDR3 is TGTGCCAGCAGTGCCACGGGGACCCGTCCCGAGCAGTACGTC.

This clonotype is medium-sized by share. The V gene is TRBV7-6, the J gene TRBJ2-3; D call uncertain. The CDR3 is 13 amino acids. V was pared by 5 bases and J by 4 bases, with 10 bases between. The V gene's germline CDR1 is SGHVS and CDR2 FNYEAQ. CDR3 protein: CASSLRMADTQYF. The CDR3 DNA reads TGTGCCAGCAGCCTCCGCATGGCAGATACGCAGTATTTT.

By proportion, this clonotype is medium-sized. The chain employs TRBV12-3 or TRBV12-4 and TRBJ1-1; 7 nucleotides match TRBD1. With V trimmed by 5 bases and J by 1 base, 4 bases remained unmatched. The CDR3 contains 14 residues. CDR3 region: CASSARQGNTEAFF. CDR3 in DNA: TGTGCCAGCAGTGCCCGACAGGGGAACACTGAAGCTTTCTTT.